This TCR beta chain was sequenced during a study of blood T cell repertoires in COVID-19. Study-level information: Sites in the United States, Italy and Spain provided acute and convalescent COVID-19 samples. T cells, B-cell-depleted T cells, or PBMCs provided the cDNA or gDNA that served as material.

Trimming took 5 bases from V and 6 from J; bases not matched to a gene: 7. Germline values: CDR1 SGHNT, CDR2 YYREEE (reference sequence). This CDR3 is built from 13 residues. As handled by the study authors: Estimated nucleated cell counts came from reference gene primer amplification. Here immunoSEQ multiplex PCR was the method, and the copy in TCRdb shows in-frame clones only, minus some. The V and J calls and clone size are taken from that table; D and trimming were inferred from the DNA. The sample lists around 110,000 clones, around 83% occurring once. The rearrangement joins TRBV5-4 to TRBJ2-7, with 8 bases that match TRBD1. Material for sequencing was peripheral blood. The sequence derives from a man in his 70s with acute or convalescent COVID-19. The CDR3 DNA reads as TGTGCCAGCAGTGTATCAGGGGGCGTCGAGCAGTACTTC. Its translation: CASSVSGGVEQYF.